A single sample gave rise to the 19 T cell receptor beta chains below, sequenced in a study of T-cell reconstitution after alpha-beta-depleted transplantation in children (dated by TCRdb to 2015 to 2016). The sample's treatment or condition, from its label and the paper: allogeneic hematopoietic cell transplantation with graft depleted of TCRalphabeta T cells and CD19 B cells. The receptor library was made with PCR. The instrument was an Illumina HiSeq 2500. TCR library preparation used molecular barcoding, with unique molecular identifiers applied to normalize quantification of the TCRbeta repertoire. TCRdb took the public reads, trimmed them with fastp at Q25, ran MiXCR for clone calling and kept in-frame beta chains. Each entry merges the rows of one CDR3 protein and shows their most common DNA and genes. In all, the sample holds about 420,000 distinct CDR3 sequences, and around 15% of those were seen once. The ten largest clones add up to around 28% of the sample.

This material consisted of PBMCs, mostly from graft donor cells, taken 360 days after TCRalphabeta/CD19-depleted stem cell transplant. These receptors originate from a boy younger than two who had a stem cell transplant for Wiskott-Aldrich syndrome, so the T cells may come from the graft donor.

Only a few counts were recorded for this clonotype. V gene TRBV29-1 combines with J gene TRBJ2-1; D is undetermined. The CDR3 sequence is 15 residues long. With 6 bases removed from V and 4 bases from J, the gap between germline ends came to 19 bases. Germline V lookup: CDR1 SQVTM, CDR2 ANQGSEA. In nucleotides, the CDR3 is TGCAGCGTAGCGAGGTATGATGGTGAATACAATGAGCAGTTCTTC. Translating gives CSVARYDGEYNEQFF.

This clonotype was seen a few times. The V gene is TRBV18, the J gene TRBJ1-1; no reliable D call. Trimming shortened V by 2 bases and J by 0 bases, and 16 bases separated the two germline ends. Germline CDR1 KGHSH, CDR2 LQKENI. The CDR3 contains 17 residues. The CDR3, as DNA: TGTGCCAGCTCACCAGGGTGGGATAAAGGCATGAACACTGAAGCTTTCTTT. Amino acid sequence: CASSPGWDKGMNTEAFF.

The CDR3 reads CASRQTGSMAKNIQYF. In DNA form, the CDR3 reads TGTGCCAGCAGACAAACAGGGTCAATGGCCAAAAACATTCAGTACTTC. This chain connects TRBV6-1 to TRBJ2-4, with D perhaps matching TRBD1 (6 bases). The V gene's germline CDR1 is MNHNS and CDR2 SASEGT. The CDR3 is 16 residues long. Trimming pared 6 bases from V and 1 base from J, leaving 16 bases between.

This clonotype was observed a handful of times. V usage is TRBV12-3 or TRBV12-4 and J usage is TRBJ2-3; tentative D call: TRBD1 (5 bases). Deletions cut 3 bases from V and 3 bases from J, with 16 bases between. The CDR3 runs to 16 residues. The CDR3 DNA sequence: TGTGCCAGCAGTTTGGTAACAGGTCTTACTACAGATACGCAGTATTTT. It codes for CASSLVTGLTTDTQYF.

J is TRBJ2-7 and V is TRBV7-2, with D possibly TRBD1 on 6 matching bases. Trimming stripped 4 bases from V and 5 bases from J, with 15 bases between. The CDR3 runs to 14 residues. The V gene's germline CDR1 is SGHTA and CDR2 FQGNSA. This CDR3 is CASSWARTVNEQYF. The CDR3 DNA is TGTGCCAGCAGCTGGGCCCGGACAGTCAACGAGCAGTACTTC.

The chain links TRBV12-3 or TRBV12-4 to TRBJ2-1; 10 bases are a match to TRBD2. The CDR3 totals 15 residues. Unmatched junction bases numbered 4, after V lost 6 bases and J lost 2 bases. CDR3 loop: CASSLAGVPYNEQFF. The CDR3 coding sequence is TGTGCCAGCAGCCTAGCGGGAGTGCCCTACAATGAGCAGTTCTTC.

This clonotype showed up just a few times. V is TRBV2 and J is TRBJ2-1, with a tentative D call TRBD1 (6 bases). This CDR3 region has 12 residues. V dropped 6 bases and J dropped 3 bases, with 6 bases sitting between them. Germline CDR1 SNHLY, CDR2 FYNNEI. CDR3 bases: TGTGCCAGCAGACAGGGCTACAATGAGCAGTTCTTC. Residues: CASRQGYNEQFF.

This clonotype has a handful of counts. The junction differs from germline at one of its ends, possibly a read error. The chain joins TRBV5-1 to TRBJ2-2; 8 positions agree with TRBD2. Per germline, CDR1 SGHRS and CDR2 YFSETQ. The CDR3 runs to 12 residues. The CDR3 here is CASSLDRGGSRF. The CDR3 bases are TGCGCCAGCAGCTTGGATCGGGGGGGGTCCCGTTTT.

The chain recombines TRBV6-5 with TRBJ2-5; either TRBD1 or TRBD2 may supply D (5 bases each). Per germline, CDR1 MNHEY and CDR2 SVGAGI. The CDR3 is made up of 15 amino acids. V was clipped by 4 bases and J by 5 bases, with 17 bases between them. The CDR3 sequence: CASSSAMGRGETQYF. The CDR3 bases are TGTGCCAGCAGTTCCGCGATGGGGCGCGGGGAGACCCAGTACTTC.

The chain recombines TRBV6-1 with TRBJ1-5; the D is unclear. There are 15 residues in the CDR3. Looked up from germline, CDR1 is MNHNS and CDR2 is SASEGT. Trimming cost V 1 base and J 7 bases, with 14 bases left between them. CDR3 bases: TGTGCCAGCAGTGAAGTTTACAACTTGAAGCAGCCCCAGCATTTT. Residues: CASSEVYNLKQPQHF.

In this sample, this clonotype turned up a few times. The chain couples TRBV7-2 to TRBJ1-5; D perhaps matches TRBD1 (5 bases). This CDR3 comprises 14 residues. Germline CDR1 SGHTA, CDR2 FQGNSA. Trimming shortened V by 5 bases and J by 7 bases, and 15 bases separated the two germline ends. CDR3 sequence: CASSRRGTGQPQHF. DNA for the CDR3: TGTGCCAGCAGCAGGCGGGGTACAGGACAGCCCCAGCATTTT.

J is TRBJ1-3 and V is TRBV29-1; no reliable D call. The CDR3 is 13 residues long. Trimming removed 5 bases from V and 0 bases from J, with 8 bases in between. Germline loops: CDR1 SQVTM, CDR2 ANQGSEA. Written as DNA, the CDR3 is TGCAGCGTTTTGGTCCTCTCTGGAAACACCATATATTTT. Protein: CSVLVLSGNTIYF.

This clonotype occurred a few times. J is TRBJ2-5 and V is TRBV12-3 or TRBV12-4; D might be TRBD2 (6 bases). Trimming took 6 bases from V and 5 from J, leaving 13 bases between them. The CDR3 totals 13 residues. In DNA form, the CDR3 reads TGTGCCAGCAGACCGAGACTAGGGGAGACCCAGTACTTC. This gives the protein CASRPRLGETQYF.

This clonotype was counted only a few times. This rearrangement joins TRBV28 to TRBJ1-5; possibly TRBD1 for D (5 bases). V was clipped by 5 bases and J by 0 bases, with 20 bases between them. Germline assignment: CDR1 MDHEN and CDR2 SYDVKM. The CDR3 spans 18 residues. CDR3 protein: CASSALRDGSYSNQPQHF. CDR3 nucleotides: TGTGCCAGCAGTGCCCTCCGGGACGGCTCTTATAGCAATCAGCCCCAGCATTTT.

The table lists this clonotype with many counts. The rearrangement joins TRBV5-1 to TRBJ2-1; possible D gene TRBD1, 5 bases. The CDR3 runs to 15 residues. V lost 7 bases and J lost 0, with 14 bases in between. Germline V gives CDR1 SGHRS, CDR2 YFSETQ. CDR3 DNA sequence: TGCGCCAGCCGTATGGACACGAGCTCCTACAATGAGCAGTTCTTC. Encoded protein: CASRMDTSSYNEQFF.

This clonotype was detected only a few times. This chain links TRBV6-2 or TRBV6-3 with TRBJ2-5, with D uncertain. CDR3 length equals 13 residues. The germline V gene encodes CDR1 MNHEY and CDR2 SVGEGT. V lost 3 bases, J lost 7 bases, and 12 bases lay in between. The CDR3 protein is CASSYNSPGTQYF. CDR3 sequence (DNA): TGTGCCAGCAGTTATAATTCCCCAGGGACCCAGTACTTC.

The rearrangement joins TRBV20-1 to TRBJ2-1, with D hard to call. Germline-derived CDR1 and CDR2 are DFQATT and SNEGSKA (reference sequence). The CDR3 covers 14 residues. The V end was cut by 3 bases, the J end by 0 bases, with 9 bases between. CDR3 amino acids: CSARERVSYNEQFF. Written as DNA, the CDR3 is TGCAGTGCTAGGGAACGTGTCTCCTACAATGAGCAGTTCTTC.

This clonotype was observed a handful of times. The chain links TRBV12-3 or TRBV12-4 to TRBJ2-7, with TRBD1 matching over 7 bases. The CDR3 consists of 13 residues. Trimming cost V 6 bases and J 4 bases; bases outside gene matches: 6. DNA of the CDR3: TGTGCCAGCAGGACAGGGACATCGTACGAGCAGTACTTC. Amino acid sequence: CASRTGTSYEQYF.

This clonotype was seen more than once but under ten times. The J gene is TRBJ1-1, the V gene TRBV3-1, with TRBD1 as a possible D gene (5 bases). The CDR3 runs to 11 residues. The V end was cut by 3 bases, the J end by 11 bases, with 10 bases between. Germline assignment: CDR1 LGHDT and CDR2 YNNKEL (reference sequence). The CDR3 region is CASSQGVSAFF. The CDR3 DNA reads TGTGCCAGCAGCCAGGGGGTTAGTGCTTTCTTT.